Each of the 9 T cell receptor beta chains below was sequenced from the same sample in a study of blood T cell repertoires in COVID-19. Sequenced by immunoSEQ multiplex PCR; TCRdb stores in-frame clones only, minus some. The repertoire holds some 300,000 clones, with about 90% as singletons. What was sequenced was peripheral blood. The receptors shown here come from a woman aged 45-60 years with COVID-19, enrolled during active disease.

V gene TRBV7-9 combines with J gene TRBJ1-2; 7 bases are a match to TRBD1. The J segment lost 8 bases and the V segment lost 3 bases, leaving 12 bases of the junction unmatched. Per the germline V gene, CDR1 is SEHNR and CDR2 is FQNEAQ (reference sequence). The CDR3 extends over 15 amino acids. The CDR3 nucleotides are TGTGCCAGCAGCTTGGGTTTCCGGGACAGCCCAGGCTACACCTTC. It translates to CASSLGFRDSPGYTF. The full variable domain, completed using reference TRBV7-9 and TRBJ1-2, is DTGVSQNPRHKITKRGQNVTFRCDPISEHNRLYWYRQTLGQGPEFLTYFQNEAQLEKSRLLSDRFSAERPKGSFSTLEIQRTEQGDSAMYLCASSLGFRDSPGYTFGSGTRLTVV.

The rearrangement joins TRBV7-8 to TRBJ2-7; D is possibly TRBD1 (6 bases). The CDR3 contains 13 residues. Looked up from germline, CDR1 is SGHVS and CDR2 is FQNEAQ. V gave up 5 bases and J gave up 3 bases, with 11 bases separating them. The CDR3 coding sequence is TGTGCCAGCAGCGGAACAGGGAACTACGAGCAGTACTTC. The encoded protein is CASSGTGNYEQYF.

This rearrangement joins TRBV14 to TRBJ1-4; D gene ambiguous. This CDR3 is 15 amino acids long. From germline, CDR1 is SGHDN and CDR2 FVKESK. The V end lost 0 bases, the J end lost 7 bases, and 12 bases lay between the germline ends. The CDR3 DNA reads TGTGCCAGCAGCCAAGAAGGAGGACGAGGTGAAAAACTGTTTTTT. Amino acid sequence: CASSQEGGRGEKLFF.

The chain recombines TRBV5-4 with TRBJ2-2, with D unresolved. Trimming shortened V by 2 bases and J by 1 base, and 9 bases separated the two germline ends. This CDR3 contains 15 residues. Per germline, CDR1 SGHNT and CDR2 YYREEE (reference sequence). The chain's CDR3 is CASSFRPGNTGELFF. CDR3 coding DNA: TGTGCCAGCAGCTTTCGGCCGGGGAACACCGGGGAGCTGTTTTTT.

CDR3: CASSPPQGEDTEAFF. The CDR3 DNA reads TGTGCCAGCAGCCCACCACAGGGGGAAGACACTGAAGCTTTCTTT. V is TRBV5-4 and J is TRBJ1-1; 8 nucleotides agree with TRBD1. CDR3 length: 15 residues. Germline assignment: CDR1 SGHNT and CDR2 YYREEE (reference sequence). V shed 4 bases and J 3 bases; nucleotides not matched to a gene: 8. The complete variable domain, with remaining parts taken from reference TRBV5-4 and TRBJ1-1, reads ETGVTQSPTHLIKTRGQQVTLRCSSQSGHNTVSWYQQALGQGPQFIFQYYREEENGRGNFPPRFSGLQFPNYSSELNVNALELDDSALYLCASSPPQGEDTEAFFGQGTRLTVV.

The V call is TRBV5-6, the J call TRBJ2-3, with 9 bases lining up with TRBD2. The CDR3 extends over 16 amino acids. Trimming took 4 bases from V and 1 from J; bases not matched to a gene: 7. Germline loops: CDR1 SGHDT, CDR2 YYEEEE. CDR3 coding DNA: TGTGCCAGCAGCCCACAGCGGACTAGCGGCACAGATACGCAGTATTTT. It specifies CASSPQRTSGTDTQYF.

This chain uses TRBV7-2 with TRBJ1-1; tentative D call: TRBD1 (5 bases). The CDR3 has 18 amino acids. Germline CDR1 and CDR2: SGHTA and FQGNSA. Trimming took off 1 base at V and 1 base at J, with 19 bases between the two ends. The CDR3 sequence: CASSLDSVRAFTNTEAFF. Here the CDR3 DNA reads TGTGCCAGCAGCTTAGATTCCGTCAGGGCGTTTACGAACACTGAAGCTTTCTTT.

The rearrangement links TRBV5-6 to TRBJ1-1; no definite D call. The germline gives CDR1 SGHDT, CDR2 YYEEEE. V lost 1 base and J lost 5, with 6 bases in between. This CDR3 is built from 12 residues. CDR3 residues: CASSLPGTEAFF. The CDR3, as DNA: TGTGCCAGCAGCTTGCCCGGTACTGAAGCTTTCTTT. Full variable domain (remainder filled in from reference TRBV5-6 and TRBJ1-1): DAGVTQSPTHLIKTRGQQVTLRCSPKSGHDTVSWYQQALGQGPQFIFQYYEEEERQRGNFPDRFSGHQFPNYSSELNVNALLLGDSALYLCASSLPGTEAFFGQGTRLTVV.

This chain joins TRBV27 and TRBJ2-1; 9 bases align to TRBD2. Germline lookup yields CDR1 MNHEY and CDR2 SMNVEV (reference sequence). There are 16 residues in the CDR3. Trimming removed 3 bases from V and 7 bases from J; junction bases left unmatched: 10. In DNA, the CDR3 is TGTGCCAGCAGTTTCATAGCGGGAGCACCTTATAATGAGCAGTTCTTC. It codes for CASSFIAGAPYNEQFF.